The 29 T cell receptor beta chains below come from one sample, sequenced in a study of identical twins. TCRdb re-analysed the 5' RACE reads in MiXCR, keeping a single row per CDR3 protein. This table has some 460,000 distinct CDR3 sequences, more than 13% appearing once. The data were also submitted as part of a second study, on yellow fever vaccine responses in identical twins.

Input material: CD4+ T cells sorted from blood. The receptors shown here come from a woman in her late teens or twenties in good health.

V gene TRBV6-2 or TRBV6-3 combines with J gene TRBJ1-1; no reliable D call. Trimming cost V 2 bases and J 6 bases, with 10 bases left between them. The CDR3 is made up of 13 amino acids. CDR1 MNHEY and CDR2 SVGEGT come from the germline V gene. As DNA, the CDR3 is TGTGCCAGCAGTTACGTGGGATCCGCTGAAGCTTTCTTT. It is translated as CASSYVGSAEAFF.

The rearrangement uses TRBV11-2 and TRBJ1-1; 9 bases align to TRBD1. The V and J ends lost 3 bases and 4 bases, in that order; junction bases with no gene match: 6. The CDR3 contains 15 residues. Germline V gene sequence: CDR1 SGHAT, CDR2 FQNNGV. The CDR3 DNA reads TGTGCCAGCAGCTTTACAGGGGGCGCCGGCACTGAAGCTTTCTTT. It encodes CASSFTGGAGTEAFF.

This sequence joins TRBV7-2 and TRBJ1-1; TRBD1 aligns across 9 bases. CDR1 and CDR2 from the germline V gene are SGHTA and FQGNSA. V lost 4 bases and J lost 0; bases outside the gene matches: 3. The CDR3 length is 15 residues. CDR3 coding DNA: TGTGCCAGCAGCTACAGGACAGGGGTGAACACTGAAGCTTTCTTT. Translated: CASSYRTGVNTEAFF.

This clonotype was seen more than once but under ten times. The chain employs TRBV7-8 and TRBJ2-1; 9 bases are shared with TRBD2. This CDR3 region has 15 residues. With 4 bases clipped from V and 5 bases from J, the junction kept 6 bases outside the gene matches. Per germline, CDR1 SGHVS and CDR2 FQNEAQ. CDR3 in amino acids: CASSYSGRSHNEQFF. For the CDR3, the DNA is TGTGCCAGCAGCTATAGCGGGAGATCCCACAATGAGCAGTTCTTC.

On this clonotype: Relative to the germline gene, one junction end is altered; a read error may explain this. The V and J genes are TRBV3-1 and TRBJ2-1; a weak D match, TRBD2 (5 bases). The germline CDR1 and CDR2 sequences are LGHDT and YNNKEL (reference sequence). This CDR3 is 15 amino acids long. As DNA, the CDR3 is TGTGCCACCAGCCAAGATGCAGCGGCAATTAATGAGCAGTTCTTC. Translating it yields CATSQDAAAINEQFF.

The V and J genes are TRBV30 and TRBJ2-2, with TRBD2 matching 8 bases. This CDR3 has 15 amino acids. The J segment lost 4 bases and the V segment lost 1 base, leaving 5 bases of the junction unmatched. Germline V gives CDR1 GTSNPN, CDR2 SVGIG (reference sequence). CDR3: CAWSGSGTATGELFF. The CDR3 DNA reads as TGTGCCTGGAGTGGTAGCGGGACGGCCACCGGGGAGCTGTTTTTT.

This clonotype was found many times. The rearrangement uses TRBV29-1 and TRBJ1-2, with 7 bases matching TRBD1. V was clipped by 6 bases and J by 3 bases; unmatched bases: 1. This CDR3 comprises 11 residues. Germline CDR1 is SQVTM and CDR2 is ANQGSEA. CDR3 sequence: CSVGQDYGYTF. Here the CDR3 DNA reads TGCAGCGTCGGACAGGACTATGGCTACACCTTC.

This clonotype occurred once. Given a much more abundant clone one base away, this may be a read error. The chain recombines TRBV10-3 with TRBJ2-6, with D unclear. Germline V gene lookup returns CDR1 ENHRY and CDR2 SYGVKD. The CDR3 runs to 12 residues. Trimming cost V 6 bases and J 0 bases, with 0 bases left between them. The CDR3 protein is CAISSGANVLTF. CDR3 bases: TGTGCCATCAGCTCTGGGGCCAACGTCCTGACTTTC.

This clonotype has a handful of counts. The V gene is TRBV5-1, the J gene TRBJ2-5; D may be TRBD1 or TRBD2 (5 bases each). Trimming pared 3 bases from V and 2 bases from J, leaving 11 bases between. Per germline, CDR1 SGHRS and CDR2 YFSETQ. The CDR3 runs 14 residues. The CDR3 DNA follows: TGCGCCAGCAGCTGGCCGGGACGGCAAGAGACCCAGTACTTC. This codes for CASSWPGRQETQYF.

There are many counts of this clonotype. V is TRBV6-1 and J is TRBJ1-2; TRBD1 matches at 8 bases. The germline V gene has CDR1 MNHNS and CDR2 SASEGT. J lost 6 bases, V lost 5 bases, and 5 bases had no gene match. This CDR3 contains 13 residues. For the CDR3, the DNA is TGTGCCAGCAGTAGGACAGGGAACCATGGCTACACCTTC. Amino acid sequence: CASSRTGNHGYTF.

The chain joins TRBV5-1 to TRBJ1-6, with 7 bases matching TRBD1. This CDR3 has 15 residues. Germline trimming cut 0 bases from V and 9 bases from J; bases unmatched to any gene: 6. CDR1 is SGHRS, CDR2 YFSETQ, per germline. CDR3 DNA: TGCGCCAGCAGCTTGGGGACAGGCCCAGGTTCACCCCTCCACTTT. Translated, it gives CASSLGTGPGSPLHF.

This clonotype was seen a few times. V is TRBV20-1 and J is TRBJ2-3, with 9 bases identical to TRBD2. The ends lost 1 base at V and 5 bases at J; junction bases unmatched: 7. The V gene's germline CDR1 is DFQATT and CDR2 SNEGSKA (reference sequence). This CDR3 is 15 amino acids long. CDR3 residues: CSARVSGGIGDTQYF. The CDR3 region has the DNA TGCAGTGCTAGAGTGAGCGGGGGGATTGGAGATACGCAGTATTTT.

This CDR3 reads CSATTGLETQYF. CDR3 nucleotide sequence: TGCAGTGCAACGACAGGCCTGGAGACCCAGTACTTC. The J gene is TRBJ2-5, the V gene TRBV20-1; possible D gene TRBD1, 6 bases. The CDR3 contains 12 residues. Germline V gene sequence: CDR1 DFQATT, CDR2 SNEGSKA (reference sequence). V was cut by 6 bases and J by 5 bases, with 13 bases left in between.

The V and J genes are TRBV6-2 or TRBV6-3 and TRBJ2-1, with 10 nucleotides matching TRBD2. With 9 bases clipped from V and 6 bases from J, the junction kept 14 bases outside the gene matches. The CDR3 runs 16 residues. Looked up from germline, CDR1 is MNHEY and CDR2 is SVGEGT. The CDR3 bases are TGTGCCAGTAAGACGGCTAGCGGGAGATCCGGCAATGAGCAGTTCTTC. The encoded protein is CASKTASGRSGNEQFF.

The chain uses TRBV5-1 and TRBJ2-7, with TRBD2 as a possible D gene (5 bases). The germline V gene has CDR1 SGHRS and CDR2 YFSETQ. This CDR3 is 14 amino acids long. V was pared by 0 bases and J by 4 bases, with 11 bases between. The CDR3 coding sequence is TGCGCCAGCAGCTTGGATAGCGAACGTTACGAGCAGTACTTC. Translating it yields CASSLDSERYEQYF.

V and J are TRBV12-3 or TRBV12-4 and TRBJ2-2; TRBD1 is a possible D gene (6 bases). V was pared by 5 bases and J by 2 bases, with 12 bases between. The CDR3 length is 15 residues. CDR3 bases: TGTGCCAGCAGTCGACAGGACGAAAACACCGGGGAGCTGTTTTTT. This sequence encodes CASSRQDENTGELFF.

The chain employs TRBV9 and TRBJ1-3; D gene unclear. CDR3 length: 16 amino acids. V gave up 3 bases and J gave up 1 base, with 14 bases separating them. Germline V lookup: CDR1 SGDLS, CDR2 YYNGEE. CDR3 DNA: TGTGCCAGCAGCGCGGTGTCCCAGCCTTCTGGAAACACCATATATTTT. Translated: CASSAVSQPSGNTIYF.

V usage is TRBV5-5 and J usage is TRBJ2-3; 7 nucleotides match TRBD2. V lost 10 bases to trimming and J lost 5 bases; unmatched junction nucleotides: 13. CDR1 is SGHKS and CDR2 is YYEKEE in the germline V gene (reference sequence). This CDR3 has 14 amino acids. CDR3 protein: CACLADPRRDTQYF. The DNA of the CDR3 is TGTGCCTGCCTAGCGGACCCCCGAAGAGATACGCAGTATTTT.

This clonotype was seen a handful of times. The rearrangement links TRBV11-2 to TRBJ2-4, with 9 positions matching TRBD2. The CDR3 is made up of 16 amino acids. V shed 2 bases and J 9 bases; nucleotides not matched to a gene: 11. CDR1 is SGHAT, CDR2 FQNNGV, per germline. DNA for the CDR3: TGTGCCAGCAGCTTAAACCTAGCGGGAAATGAGGGCATTCAGTACTTC. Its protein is CASSLNLAGNEGIQYF. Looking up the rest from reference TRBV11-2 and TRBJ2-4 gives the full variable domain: EAGVAQSPRYKIIEKRQSVAFWCNPISGHATLYWYQQILGQGPKLLIQFQNNGVVDDSQLPKDRFSAERLKGVDSTLKIQPAKLEDSAVYLCASSLNLAGNEGIQYFGAGTRLSVL.

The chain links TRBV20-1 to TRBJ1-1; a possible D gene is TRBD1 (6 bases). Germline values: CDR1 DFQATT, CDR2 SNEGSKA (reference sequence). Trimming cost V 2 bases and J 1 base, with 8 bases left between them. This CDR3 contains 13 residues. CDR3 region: CSARLQGNTEAFF. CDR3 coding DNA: TGCAGTGCTAGACTACAGGGGAACACTGAAGCTTTCTTT.

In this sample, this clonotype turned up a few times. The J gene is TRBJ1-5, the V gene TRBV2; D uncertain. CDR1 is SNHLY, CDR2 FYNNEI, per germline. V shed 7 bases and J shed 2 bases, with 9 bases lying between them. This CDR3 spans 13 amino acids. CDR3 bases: TGTGCCAGCAACTCCGGGCGCAATCAGCCCCAGCATTTT. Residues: CASNSGRNQPQHF.

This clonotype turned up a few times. CDR3 residues: CASSSGLGVTDTQYF. The CDR3 coding sequence is TGCGCCAGCAGCTCGGGACTAGGGGTCACAGATACGCAGTATTTT. The chain employs TRBV5-1 and TRBJ2-3; TRBD2 matches 8 bases. CDR3 length equals 15 residues. With 3 bases clipped from V and 2 bases from J, the junction kept 5 bases outside the gene matches. In germline, CDR1 is SGHRS, CDR2 YFSETQ. Full variable domain (rest looked up from reference TRBV5-1 and TRBJ2-3): KAGVTQTPRYLIKTRGQQVTLSCSPISGHRSVSWYQQTPGQGLQFLFEYFSETQRNKGNFPGRFSGRQFSNSRSEMNVSTLELGDSALYLCASSSGLGVTDTQYFGPGTRLTVL.

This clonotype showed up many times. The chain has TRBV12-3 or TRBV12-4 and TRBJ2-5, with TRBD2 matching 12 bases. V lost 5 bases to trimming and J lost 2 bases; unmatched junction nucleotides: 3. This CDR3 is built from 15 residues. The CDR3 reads CASSVTSGGQETQYF. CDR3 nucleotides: TGTGCCAGCAGTGTGACTAGCGGGGGACAAGAGACCCAGTACTTC.

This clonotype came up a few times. Written as DNA, the CDR3 is TGTGCCAGCCGACCCCGGGGACAGCAACAAGAGACCCAGTACTTC. Protein product: CASRPRGQQQETQYF. The gene calls are TRBV6-2 or TRBV6-3 and TRBJ2-5; 7 bases fit TRBD1. In germline, CDR1 is MNHEY, CDR2 SVGEGT. V trimming: 8 bases; J trimming: 2 bases; junction bases outside the gene matches: 11. The CDR3 length is 15 residues.

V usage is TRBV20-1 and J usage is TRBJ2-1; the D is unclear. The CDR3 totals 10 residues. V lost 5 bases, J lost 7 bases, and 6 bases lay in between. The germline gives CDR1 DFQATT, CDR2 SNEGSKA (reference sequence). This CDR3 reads CSARRNEQFF. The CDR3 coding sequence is TGCAGTGCTCGCCGTAATGAGCAGTTCTTC.

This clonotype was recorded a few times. This CDR3 is CASRTHGLRTGELFF. CDR3 bases: TGTGCCAGCAGAACTCACGGACTAAGGACCGGGGAGCTGTTTTTT. The chain carries TRBV7-2 and TRBJ2-2, with a possible D match to TRBD2 (6 bases). Germline V gene data show CDR1 as SGHTA and CDR2 as FQGNSA. The CDR3 totals 15 residues. V lost 6 bases and J lost 5, with 16 bases in between.

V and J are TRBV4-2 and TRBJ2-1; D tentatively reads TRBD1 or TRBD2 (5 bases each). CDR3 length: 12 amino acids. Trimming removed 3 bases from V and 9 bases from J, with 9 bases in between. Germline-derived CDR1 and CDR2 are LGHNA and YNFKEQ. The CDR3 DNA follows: TGTGCCAGCAGCCAGGGGACGGGTGAGCAGTTCTTC. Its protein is CASSQGTGEQFF.

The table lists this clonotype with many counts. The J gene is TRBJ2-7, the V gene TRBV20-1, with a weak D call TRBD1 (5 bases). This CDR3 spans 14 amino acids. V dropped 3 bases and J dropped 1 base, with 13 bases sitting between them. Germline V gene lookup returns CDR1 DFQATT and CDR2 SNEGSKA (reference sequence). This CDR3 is CSARVQGLSYEQYF. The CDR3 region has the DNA TGCAGTGCTAGGGTCCAGGGTTTATCCTACGAGCAGTACTTC.

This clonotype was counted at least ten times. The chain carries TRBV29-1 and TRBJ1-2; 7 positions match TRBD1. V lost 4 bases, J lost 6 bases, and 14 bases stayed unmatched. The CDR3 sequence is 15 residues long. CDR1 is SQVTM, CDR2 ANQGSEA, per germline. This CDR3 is CSVATRQGRGDGYTF. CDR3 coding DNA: TGCAGCGTTGCGACCCGACAGGGAAGAGGGGATGGCTACACCTTC.